This is a list of T cell receptor beta chains from one sample in a study of blood T cells in healthy people across ages. TCRdb analysed the 5' RACE reads with MiXCR anew, one entry per CDR3 protein. The sample lists 1.8 million or so distinct CDR3 sequences, approximately 40% occurring once. Material: blood. These receptors all come from a human donor in good health. CDR3s include the opening cysteine and the closing phenylalanine or tryptophan. The D gene is left open where the match is weak. Some rows have no size entry. The others give once, few or many, or a class for an expanded clone.

-	TRBV5-1	few	TRBJ2-1	TGCACCAGCAGTTACTACCGGGACAATGAGCAGTTCTTC	CTSSYYRDNEQFF
-	TRBV10-3	-	TRBJ1-5	TGTGCCATCAACCCTGGGATAAGCAATCAGCCCCAGCATTTT	CAINPGISNQPQHF
-	TRBV28	-	TRBJ1-1	TGTGCCAGCAGTTTATCTGGGCGTCAGTTGAACACTGAAGCTTTCTTT	CASSLSGRQLNTEAFF
-	TRBV6-5	-	TRBJ1-4	TGTGCCAGCAGTATCCTCCCCTGGGGGGAAATGAAAAAACTGTTTTTT	CASSILPWGEMKKLFF
TRBD1	TRBV20-1	-	TRBJ2-3	TGCAGTGCTTACCGGGACAGGACCAGGGATACGCAGTATTTT	CSAYRDRTRDTQYF
-	TRBV11-2	few	TRBJ2-2	TGTGCCAGCAGCTTACGACTTTCTAACACCGGGGAGCTGTTTTTT	CASSLRLSNTGELFF
-	TRBV15	-	TRBJ2-5	TGTGCCACCAGCAGAGATTTGAGGTGGTCCGAGACCCAGTACTTC	CATSRDLRWSETQYF
-	TRBV29-1	-	TRBJ1-1	TGCAGCGTTTGGGCGAACACTGAAGCTTTCTTT	CSVWANTEAFF
TRBD2	TRBV4-1	many	TRBJ2-7	TGCGCCAGCAGCCAAGGCGAGCGGGGGGTACAGTACTTC	CASSQGERGVQYF
-	TRBV15	-	TRBJ1-4	TGTGCCACCAGCAGAGCTGGTTCCGGGGTGGACGGTGAAAAACTGTTTTTT	CATSRAGSGVDGEKLFF
-	TRBV9	few	TRBJ2-1	TGTGCCAGCAGCGTAGACAGCATAACCTACAATGAGCAGTTCTTC	CASSVDSITYNEQFF
-	TRBV5-1	-	TRBJ2-3	TGCGCCAGCAGTTCGCTCCCACCGGAGACAGATACGCAGTATTTT	CASSSLPPETDTQYF
-	TRBV20-1	-	TRBJ2-7	TGCAGTGCTAGAGATCGGGATCAGGGAATTGTCTCCTACGAGCAGTACTTC	CSARDRDQGIVSYEQYF
-	TRBV5-1	-	TRBJ1-1	TGCGCCAGCAGCTTGGGCAGGGATGTTGAAGCTTTCTTT	CASSLGRDVEAFF
TRBD1	TRBV2	few	TRBJ2-4	TGTGCCAGCAGTTACTCGGGACAGGGACTGTACTTC	CASSYSGQGLYF
TRBD1	TRBV5-6	-	TRBJ1-2	TGTGCCAGCAGCTGGGCAGGGGGCGATGGCTACACCTTC	CASSWAGGDGYTF
TRBD1	TRBV6-5	-	TRBJ2-5	TGTGCCAGCCCTGGGACAGGGAGTTGGAAGACCCAGTACTTC	CASPGTGSWKTQYF
-	TRBV10-3	few	TRBJ1-4	TGTGCCATCCAATCTCGGCCAGGGGAAAATGAAAAACTGTTTTTT	CAIQSRPGENEKLFF
-	TRBV5-1	-	TRBJ1-1	TGCGCCAGCAGCTTGGAATCAGGGTTGAGCACTGAAGCTTTCTTT	CASSLESGLSTEAFF
-	TRBV3-1	-	TRBJ2-3	TGTGCCAGCAGCCAGCGCGGGCGGGGCGTCACAGATACGCAGTATTTT	CASSQRGRGVTDTQYF
-	TRBV4-2	once	TRBJ1-4	TGTGCCAGCAGCCAATTTCTGGGTTCTAATGAAAAACTGTTTTTT	CASSQFLGSNEKLFF
TRBD2	TRBV6-5	few	TRBJ2-3	TGTGCCAGCAGTTACTCCGTAGCGGGGGCCTTTTTGAATACGCAGTATTTT	CASSYSVAGAFLNTQYF
-	TRBV21-1	-	TRBJ2-1	TGTGCCAGCACCCCAACAGGACCAGCTAACAATGAGCAGTTCTTC	CASTPTGPANNEQFF
-	TRBV20-1	-	TRBJ2-4	TGCAGTGCTCAAAGAACTTTAGTCGTAGCCAAAAACATTCAGTACTTC	CSAQRTLVVAKNIQYF
-	TRBV28	-	TRBJ2-5	TGTGCCAGCAGTCTCGACAGGTACAATGAGCGGTACTTC	CASSLDRYNERYF
-	TRBV7-9	-	TRBJ2-4	TGTGCCAGCAGCTGGAGGAGGGACGGAAACATTCAGTACTTC	CASSWRRDGNIQYF
TRBD2	TRBV6-2/TRBV6-3	-	TRBJ2-1	TGTGCCAGCAGTTACACTAGCGGGGGGGCCGTTTACAATGAGCAGTTCTTC	CASSYTSGGAVYNEQFF
TRBD1	TRBV9	-	TRBJ2-7	TGTGCCAGCAGCGTGGGACAGGCGGAGACCTACGAGCAGTACTTC	CASSVGQAETYEQYF
-	TRBV20-1	few	TRBJ2-1	TGCAGTGCCTCAAGGGGTGTTGAGCAGTTCTTC	CSASRGVEQFF
-	TRBV7-9	-	TRBJ2-3	TGTGCCAGCAGCACATATACTAGCCCAAACACAGATACGCAGTATTTT	CASSTYTSPNTDTQYF
-	TRBV2	few	TRBJ2-7	TGTGCCAGCAGTGCGACTGAGCAGTACTTC	CASSATEQYF
-	TRBV28	few	TRBJ1-1	TGTGCCACAGAGAATCCGAACACTGAAGCTTTCTTT	CATENPNTEAFF